The clone carrying this T cell receptor (beta chain) is a singleton in its sample. Libraries were prepared by immunoSEQ multiplex PCR; TCRdb keeps only in-frame clonotypes and omits some of them. The sample contains 450,000 or so clones, approximately 90% of which appear only once. In germline, CDR1 is SGDLS, CDR2 YYNGEE. This CDR3 is 18 amino acids long. V trimming: 0 bases; J trimming: 3 bases; junction bases outside the gene matches: 8. These data come from a study of blood T cell repertoires in COVID-19. The clonotype was recovered from a man aged 18 to 35 with COVID-19, enrolled during active disease. Source material: peripheral blood. The chain couples TRBV9 to TRBJ2-1; 11 bases map to TRBD2. CDR3 in amino acids: CASSVATGGLAVYNEQFF. The CDR3 DNA reads as TGTGCCAGCAGCGTAGCTACGGGGGGACTAGCGGTCTACAATGAGCAGTTCTTC.